The entry below gives a single TCR beta chain sequence along with its context. The data derive from a study of blood T cell repertoires in COVID-19. Turning to the study itself: T cells, B-cell-depleted T cells, or PBMCs supplied cDNA or gDNA.

Generated by immunoSEQ multiplex PCR, the TCRdb table keeps only in-frame clones and is missing some. Altogether about 130,000 clones are present, 70% to 90% being singletons, with the ten largest covering roughly 13%. The TCR comes from a human donor in a cohort sampled during active COVID-19. The source material was peripheral blood.

The CDR3 nucleotides are TGTGCCAGTAGTATCCTGGACAGGCTAAATCAGCCCCAGCATTTT. Translation: CASSILDRLNQPQHF. The genes are TRBV19 and TRBJ1-5, with 7 bases fitting TRBD1. V gave up 3 bases and J gave up 4 bases; unmatched junction bases: 6. The CDR3 runs 15 residues. Germline CDR1 is LNHDA and CDR2 is SQIVND (reference sequence).